This T cell receptor beta chain originates from a study of Japanese encephalitis immunity and Zika vaccine responses. The study's findings and limits: After ZPIV, CD4 T cells responding to conserved ZIKV epitopes lost repertoire richness in JEV-pre-vaccinated donors.

TCRdb itself ran the 5' RACE reads through MiXCR, one entry per CDR3 protein. The sample table includes about 63 distinct CDR3 sequences. Trimming took 0 bases from V and 8 from J, leaving 10 bases between them. Germline CDR1 is LGHNA and CDR2 is YSLEER. The CDR3 length is 13 residues. PBMCs were CFSE-labeled and cultured for less than 7 days with peptide pools at 0.85 to 1 ug/mL each. Live CD56-CD19-CD16-CD3+CD4+ cells with low CFSE were sorted unfixed as proliferating CD4 T cells. Relative to its sample, this clonotype is large. This TCR came from an adult man who received an inactivated Zika virus vaccine. This chain joins TRBV4-3 and TRBJ1-2, with TRBD1 as a possible D gene (6 bases). Source: antigen-activated CD4+ T cells from blood, cultured, taken during a Zika inactivated vaccine study. The CDR3 DNA sequence: TGCGCCAGCAGCCAAGAACAGGGAAGGGGCTACACCTTC. It codes for CASSQEQGRGYTF.